This entry lists 11 T cell receptor beta chains sequenced from one sample in a study of blood T cell repertoires in COVID-19. Assay used: immunoSEQ multiplex PCR; TCRdb lists only in-frame clones, some missing. In the table there are under 85,000 clones, more than 75% of which are singletons. Sample: peripheral blood. All receptors derive from a man aged 40-50 years with COVID-19, enrolled during active disease.

The rearrangement uses TRBV19 and TRBJ1-5, with unresolved D. The CDR3 runs to 14 residues. Germline-derived CDR1 and CDR2 are LNHDA and SQIVND (reference sequence). V was shortened by 3 bases and J by 2 bases, with 8 bases between the two germline ends. CDR3 in amino acids: CASSIPGGNQPQHF. CDR3 coding DNA: TGTGCCAGTAGTATCCCGGGTGGCAATCAGCCCCAGCATTTT. The full variable domain, in which reference TRBV19 and TRBJ1-5 provide the parts outside the CDR3, is DGGITQSPKYLFRKEGQNVTLSCEQNLNHDAMYWYRQDPGQGLRLIYYSQIVNDFQKGDIAEGYSVSREKKESFPLTVTSAQKNPTAFYLCASSIPGGNQPQHFGDGTRLSIL.

Worth noting for this clone: Additional DNA sequences in this sample encode the identical CDR3. The chain links TRBV18 to TRBJ1-1; D perhaps matches TRBD1 (5 bases). The length of the CDR3 is 13 residues. Germline loops: CDR1 KGHSH, CDR2 LQKENI. V dropped 3 bases and J dropped 3 bases, with 8 bases sitting between them. CDR3 sequence reads: CASSPTGDTEAFF. CDR3 nucleotide sequence: TGTGCCAGCTCACCGACGGGGGACACTGAAGCTTTCTTT.

This chain connects TRBV6-5 to TRBJ2-3; 8 positions match TRBD2. This CDR3 has 15 residues. With V trimmed by 5 bases and J by 8 bases, 12 bases remained unmatched. Germline assignment: CDR1 MNHEY and CDR2 SVGAGI. CDR3: CASSPPGLEFVTQYF. DNA for the CDR3: TGTGCCAGCAGTCCTCCGGGACTAGAGTTCGTTACGCAGTATTTT.

In its sample, this clone was seen a few times. The chain couples TRBV5-1 to TRBJ1-1; D not resolved. The germline V gene has CDR1 SGHRS and CDR2 YFSETQ. The CDR3 runs 15 residues. Between the trimmed V and J ends, which lost 4 bases and 11 bases, there was a span of 24 bases. The CDR3, as DNA: TGCGCCAGCAGCCCGCAAGTTGGCATGAGCGAACCGGCTTTCTTT. Translating gives CASSPQVGMSEPAFF.

In its sample, this clone was seen once. The chain employs TRBV11-2 and TRBJ2-2; D gene unclear. V lost 1 base and J lost 6, with 3 bases in between. Looked up from germline, CDR1 is SGHAT and CDR2 is FQNNGV. This CDR3 is 12 amino acids long. Here the CDR3 reads CASSLASGELFF. The CDR3 region has the DNA TGTGCCAGCAGCTTAGCCTCCGGGGAGCTGTTTTTT.

This clone has just a few counts. The chain recombines TRBV3-1 (or the pseudogene TRBV3-2) with TRBJ2-1, with D perhaps TRBD2 (7 bases). Trimming removed 6 bases at V and 8 bases at J, with 14 bases between. The germline CDR1 and CDR2 sequences are LGHDT and YNNKEL (reference sequence). The CDR3 loop spans 13 amino acids. The chain's CDR3 is CASSTRGADEQFF. CDR3 nucleotide sequence: TGTGCCAGCAGTACTCGGGGGGCGGATGAGCAGTTCTTC.

V usage is TRBV9 and J usage is TRBJ1-3; the match to TRBD1 covers 10 bases. The V gene's germline CDR1 is SGDLS and CDR2 YYNGEE. The CDR3 contains 16 residues. The V segment lost 3 bases and the J segment 4 bases; nucleotides outside the gene matches: 7. The CDR3 bases are TGTGCCAGCAGCGCCCGGACAGGGGGACGAGGAAACACCATATATTTT. Its protein is CASSARTGGRGNTIYF.

The chain joins TRBV6-5 to TRBJ1-2, with 7 nucleotides matching TRBD1. The germline V gene has CDR1 MNHEY and CDR2 SVGAGI. The CDR3 sequence is 15 residues long. V shed 0 bases and J 2 bases; nucleotides not matched to a gene: 3. CDR3 coding DNA: TGTGCCAGCAGTTACTCATACAGGGGCAACTATGGCTACACCTTC. This sequence encodes CASSYSYRGNYGYTF.

V is TRBV3-1 (or the pseudogene TRBV3-2) and J is TRBJ2-5, with a tentative D call TRBD2 (6 bases). The germline V gene encodes CDR1 LGHDT and CDR2 YNNKEL (reference sequence). Trimming cost V 5 bases and J 0 bases, with 16 bases left between them. The CDR3 totals 16 residues. The CDR3 nucleotides read TGTGCCAGCAGCGCCAGAGAGCGGGCAAACCAAGAGACCCAGTACTTC. It encodes CASSARERANQETQYF.

The rearrangement uses TRBV5-1 and TRBJ2-5, with 9 positions matching TRBD2. The length of the CDR3 is 16 residues. Germline V gene sequence: CDR1 SGHRS, CDR2 YFSETQ. J lost 2 bases, V lost 2 bases, and 7 bases had no gene match. The CDR3 DNA reads TGCGCCAGCAGCTTCTTTCCTAGCGGGGCGCAAGAGACCCAGTACTTC. It specifies CASSFFPSGAQETQYF.

This clone has only a few counts. The rearrangement links TRBV5-1 to TRBJ1-1; 10 bases are shared with TRBD1. Germline V CDR1 and CDR2: SGHRS, YFSETQ. Unmatched junction bases numbered 6, after V lost 4 bases and J lost 0 bases. The length of the CDR3 is 16 residues. The CDR3 loop is CASSEGTGVLNTEAFF. CDR3 nucleotides: TGCGCCAGCAGCGAAGGGACAGGGGTGTTGAACACTGAAGCTTTCTTT.